Listed below are T cell receptor beta chains from one sample, sequenced in a study of cytotoxic CD8 clonotypes in ibrutinib-treated CLL. Repertoires were generated with immunoSEQ multiplex PCR, while TCRdb's copy carries only in-frame clones and drops some. The table shows over 45,000 clones, with approximately 52% occurring only once. Specimen: PBMCs, collected after 24 months of ibrutinib treatment. These receptors all stem from a human donor with chronic lymphocytic leukemia. CDR3s include the opening cysteine and the closing phenylalanine or tryptophan. A D gene is named only where the DNA matches it firmly. A clone size is listed for some rows: how often the clone was seen (once, few, many), or a class if it is expanded.

size: few
J: TRBJ1-5
V: TRBV6-5
D: .
CDR3: CASSYRGIQPQHF
DNA: TGTGCCAGCAGTTACAGGGGAATTCAGCCCCAGCATTTT

size: .
J: TRBJ1-1
V: TRBV9
D: .
CDR3: CASSVEARVNTEAFF
DNA: TGTGCCAGCAGCGTAGAGGCCCGGGTGAACACTGAAGCTTTCTTT

size: .
J: TRBJ1-2
V: TRBV6-5
D: .
CDR3: CAGKPWGNYGYTF
DNA: TGTGCCGGCAAACCGTGGGGCAACTATGGCTACACCTTC

size: .
J: TRBJ1-2
V: TRBV28
D: .
CDR3: CASRREGRDYGYTF
DNA: TGTGCCAGCAGACGCGAGGGGCGTGACTATGGCTACACCTTC

size: .
J: TRBJ2-1
V: TRBV28
D: TRBD2
CDR3: CASSLPGTSFNNEQFF
DNA: TGTGCCAGCAGTTTACCCGGGACTAGCTTTAACAATGAGCAGTTCTTC

size: once
J: TRBJ2-1
V: TRBV28
D: TRBD2
CDR3: CASSSTSGRPYNEQFF
DNA: TGTGCCAGCAGTTCGACTAGCGGGAGACCCTACAATGAGCAGTTCTTC

size: .
J: TRBJ1-1
V: TRBV10-1
D: .
CDR3: CASSEGQRLPF
DNA: TGCGCCAGCAGTGAGGGACAGAGATTACCTTTT

size: many
J: TRBJ1-2
V: TRBV28
D: .
CDR3: CASSFEALVDGYTF
DNA: TGTGCCAGCAGTTTTGAGGCCCTAGTAGATGGCTACACCTTC

size: .
J: TRBJ1-5
V: TRBV6-5
D: .
CDR3: CASSRDTSNQPQHF
DNA: TGTGCCAGCAGCAGGGACACTAGCAATCAGCCCCAGCATTTT

size: few
J: TRBJ1-1
V: TRBV19
D: TRBD1
CDR3: CASSIPRQGRGEAFF
DNA: TGTGCCAGTAGTATTCCTCGACAGGGAAGAGGAGAAGCTTTCTTT

size: .
J: TRBJ2-3
V: TRBV6-5
D: .
CDR3: CASSWTGVRDTQYF
DNA: TGTGCCAGCTCCTGGACGGGCGTCCGTGATACGCAGTATTTT

size: .
J: TRBJ2-2
V: TRBV7-9
D: .
CDR3: CASSLGVSNTGELFF
DNA: TGTGCCAGCAGCTTGGGGGTGTCGAACACCGGGGAGCTGTTTTTT

size: .
J: TRBJ2-1
V: TRBV27
D: .
CDR3: CASRGAGRNEQFF
DNA: TGTGCCAGCAGAGGGGCAGGAAGGAATGAGCAGTTCTTC

size: few
J: TRBJ1-4
V: TRBV15
D: .
CDR3: CATSTPRLGEKLFF
DNA: TGTGCCACCAGCACCCCCCGACTAGGTGAAAAACTGTTTTTT

size: few
J: TRBJ2-7
V: TRBV5-1
D: TRBD1
CDR3: CASSFMGQGYSYEQYF
DNA: TGCGCCAGCAGCTTTATGGGACAGGGGTACTCCTACGAGCAGTACTTC

size: many
J: TRBJ1-1
V: TRBV19
D: TRBD1
CDR3: CASRVTGATEAFF
DNA: TGTGCCAGTAGGGTGACAGGGGCCACTGAAGCTTTCTTT

size: .
J: TRBJ1-1
V: TRBV6-5
D: .
CDR3: CASGQTQGWTEAFF
DNA: TGTGCCAGCGGGCAAACTCAGGGGTGGACTGAAGCTTTCTTT

size: few
J: TRBJ1-4
V: TRBV7-8
D: .
CDR3: CASSFAAGNEKLFF
DNA: TGTGCCAGCAGCTTTGCCGCGGGTAATGAAAAACTGTTTTTT

size: .
J: TRBJ1-5
V: TRBV5-5
D: .
CDR3: CASSYSDETSNQPQHF
DNA: TGTGCCAGCAGCTATAGCGACGAAACTAGCAATCAGCCCCAGCATTTT

size: .
J: TRBJ2-3
V: TRBV28
D: TRBD2
CDR3: CASSSSSGGADTQYF
DNA: TGTGCCAGCAGTTCGTCTAGCGGGGGGGCAGATACGCAGTATTTT

size: many
J: TRBJ2-1
V: TRBV5-6
D: .
CDR3: CASSLAGPVYNEQFF
DNA: TGTGCCAGCAGCTTGGCCGGGCCCGTCTACAATGAGCAGTTCTTC

size: .
J: TRBJ2-6
V: TRBV21-1
D: .
CDR3: CASSKGQPTTLSGANVLTF
DNA: TGTGCCAGCAGCAAAGGACAGCCAACTACTCTCTCTGGGGCCAACGTCCTGACTTTC

size: .
J: TRBJ1-3
V: TRBV6-1
D: .
CDR3: CASGAGTSGNTIYF
DNA: TGTGCCAGCGGGGCAGGGACAAGCGGAAACACCATATATTTT

size: .
J: TRBJ1-5
V: TRBV18
D: TRBD1
CDR3: CASSPGGQGSQPQHF
DNA: TGTGCCAGCTCACCAGGTGGACAGGGAAGTCAGCCCCAGCATTTT

size: .
J: TRBJ2-1
V: TRBV28
D: .
CDR3: CASSLFNNEQFF
DNA: TGTGCCAGCAGTTTATTCAATAATGAGCAGTTCTTC

size: .
J: TRBJ1-1
V: TRBV5-1
D: .
CDR3: CASRGGTRGAGHTEAFF
DNA: TGCGCCAGCAGAGGGGGGACACGTGGCGCTGGCCACACTGAAGCTTTCTTT

size: .
J: TRBJ1-1
V: TRBV5-1
D: TRBD1
CDR3: CASSSGQVFLNTEAFF
DNA: TGCGCCAGCAGCTCGGGACAGGTGTTCTTGAACACTGAAGCTTTCTTT

size: few
J: TRBJ2-1
V: TRBV15
D: .
CDR3: CATSRDPGPSYNEQFF
DNA: TGTGCCACCAGCAGAGATCCTGGACCTTCGTACAATGAGCAGTTCTTC

size: .
J: TRBJ2-5
V: TRBV10-3
D: TRBD2
CDR3: CAISEGSGGSQETQYF
DNA: TGTGCCATCAGTGAGGGTAGCGGGGGGTCTCAAGAGACCCAGTACTTC

size: few
J: TRBJ1-6
V: TRBV6-5
D: .
CDR3: CASSYARGDSPLHF
DNA: TGTGCCAGCAGTTACGCAAGGGGTGATTCACCCCTCCACTTT

size: once
J: TRBJ2-7
V: TRBV7-9
D: TRBD1
CDR3: CASSFRTGTSYEQYF
DNA: TGTGCCAGCAGCTTCAGGACAGGAACATCCTACGAGCAGTACTTC

size: .
J: TRBJ1-2
V: TRBV11-3
D: .
CDR3: CASSLVWGTYGYTF
DNA: TGTGCCAGCAGCTTAGTATGGGGGACCTATGGCTACACCTTC

size: few
J: TRBJ1-1
V: TRBV18
D: .
CDR3: CASSGRTDNTEAFF
DNA: TGTGCCAGCTCAGGGCGGACCGACAACACTGAAGCTTTCTTT